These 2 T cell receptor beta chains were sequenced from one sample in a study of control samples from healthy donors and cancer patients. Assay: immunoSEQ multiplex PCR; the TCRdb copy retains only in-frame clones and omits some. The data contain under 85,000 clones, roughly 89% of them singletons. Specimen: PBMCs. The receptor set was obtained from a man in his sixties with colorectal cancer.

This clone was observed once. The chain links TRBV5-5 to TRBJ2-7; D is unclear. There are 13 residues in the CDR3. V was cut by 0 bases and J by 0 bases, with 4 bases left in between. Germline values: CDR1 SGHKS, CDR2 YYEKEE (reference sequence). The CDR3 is CASSLVGSYEQYF. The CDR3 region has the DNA TGTGCCAGCAGCTTGGTGGGCTCCTACGAGCAGTACTTC.

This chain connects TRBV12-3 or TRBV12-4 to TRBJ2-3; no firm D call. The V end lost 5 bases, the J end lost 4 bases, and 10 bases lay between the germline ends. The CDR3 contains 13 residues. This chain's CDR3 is CASSARIPDTQYF. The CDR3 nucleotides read TGTGCCAGCAGTGCCCGGATTCCAGATACGCAGTATTTT.